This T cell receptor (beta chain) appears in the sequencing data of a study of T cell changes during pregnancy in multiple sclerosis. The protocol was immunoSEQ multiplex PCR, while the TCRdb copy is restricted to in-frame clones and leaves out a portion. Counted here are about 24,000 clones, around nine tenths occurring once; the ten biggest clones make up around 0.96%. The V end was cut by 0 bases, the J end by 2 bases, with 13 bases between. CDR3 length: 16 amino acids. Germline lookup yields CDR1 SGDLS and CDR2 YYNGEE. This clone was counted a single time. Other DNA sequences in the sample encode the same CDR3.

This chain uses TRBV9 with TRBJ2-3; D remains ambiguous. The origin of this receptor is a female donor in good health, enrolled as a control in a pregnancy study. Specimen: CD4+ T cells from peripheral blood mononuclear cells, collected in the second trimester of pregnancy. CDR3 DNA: TGTGCCAGCAGCGTAGGTGGGCAGGCCTTCACAGATACGCAGTATTTT. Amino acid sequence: CASSVGGQAFTDTQYF.